This T cell receptor (beta chain) originates from a study of tumor-infiltrating lymphocytes in primary liver carcinoma. Study-wide points: Tumor-blood pairs (like tumor-adjacent pairs) overlapped less than tumor region pairs did.

Co-extraction yielded RNA and DNA from roughly 21-30 mg of unsorted bulk tissue. Collection of samples drew on five separate regions of each tumor. As concerns this clonotype: Its antigen remains unidentified. Germline and junction disagree at one end, which may indicate a read error.

TCR beta cDNA was made from approximately 540 ng total RNA with a constant-region primer. A slightly modified ARM-PCR protocol with three nested multiplex PCR rounds produced these TCR beta libraries. TRBV1-TRBV30 forward primers and a C-beta reverse primer were used in the first two PCR rounds, which each ran for 9 to 10 cycles. Each CDR3 protein is one row after TCRdb ran MiXCR on the multiplex PCR reads. The table records about 110,000 distinct CDR3 sequences, roughly 80% of them present only once. The CDR3 totals 11 residues. The source is a middle-aged man with primary liver carcinoma and hepatitis B virus infection. This chain uses TRBV12-3 or TRBV12-4 with TRBJ2-7; no reliable D call. The source material was liver tumor tissue from sampling region 3. Subset of the sample: tumor region T3, left-lateral pole. DNA for the CDR3: TGTGCCAACAGTTCCTTCTACGAGCAGTACTTC. This translates into CANSSFYEQYF.